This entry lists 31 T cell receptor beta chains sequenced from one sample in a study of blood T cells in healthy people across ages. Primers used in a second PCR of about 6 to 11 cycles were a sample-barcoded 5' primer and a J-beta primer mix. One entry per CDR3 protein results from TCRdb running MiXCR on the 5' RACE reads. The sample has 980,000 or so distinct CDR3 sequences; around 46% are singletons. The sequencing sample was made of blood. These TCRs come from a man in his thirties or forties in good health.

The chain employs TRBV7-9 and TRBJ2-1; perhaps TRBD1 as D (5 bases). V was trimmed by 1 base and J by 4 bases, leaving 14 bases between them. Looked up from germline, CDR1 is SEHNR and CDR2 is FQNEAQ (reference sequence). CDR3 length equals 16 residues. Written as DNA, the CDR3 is TGTGCCAGCAGCTTAGGGGCAGGGCTCAAATACAATGAGCAGTTCTTC. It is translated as CASSLGAGLKYNEQFF.

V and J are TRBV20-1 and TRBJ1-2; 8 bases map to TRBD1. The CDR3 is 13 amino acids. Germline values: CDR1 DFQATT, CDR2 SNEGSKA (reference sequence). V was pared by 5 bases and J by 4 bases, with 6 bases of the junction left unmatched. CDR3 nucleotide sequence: TGCAGTGCTCCAGGGGGCCGGGGCTATGGCTACACCTTC. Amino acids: CSAPGGRGYGYTF.

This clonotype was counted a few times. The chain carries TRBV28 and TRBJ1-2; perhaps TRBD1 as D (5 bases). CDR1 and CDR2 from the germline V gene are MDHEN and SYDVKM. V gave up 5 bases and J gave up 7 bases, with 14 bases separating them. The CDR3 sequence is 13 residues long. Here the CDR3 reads CASSRAGLLGYTF. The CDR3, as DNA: TGTGCCAGCAGTCGCGCAGGGCTCCTTGGCTACACCTTC.

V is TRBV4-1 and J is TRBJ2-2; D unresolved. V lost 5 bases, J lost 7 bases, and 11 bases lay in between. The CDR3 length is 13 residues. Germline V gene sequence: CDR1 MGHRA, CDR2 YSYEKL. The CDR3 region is CASSFEYGGELFF. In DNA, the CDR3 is TGCGCCAGCAGCTTCGAGTACGGCGGGGAGCTGTTTTTT.

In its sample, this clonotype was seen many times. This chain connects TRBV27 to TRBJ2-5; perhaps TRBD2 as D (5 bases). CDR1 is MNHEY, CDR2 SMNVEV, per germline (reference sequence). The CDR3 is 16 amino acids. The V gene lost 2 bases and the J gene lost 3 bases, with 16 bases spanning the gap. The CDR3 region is CASSLQAGVHKETQYF. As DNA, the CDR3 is TGTGCCAGCAGTTTACAGGCGGGTGTCCACAAAGAGACCCAGTACTTC.

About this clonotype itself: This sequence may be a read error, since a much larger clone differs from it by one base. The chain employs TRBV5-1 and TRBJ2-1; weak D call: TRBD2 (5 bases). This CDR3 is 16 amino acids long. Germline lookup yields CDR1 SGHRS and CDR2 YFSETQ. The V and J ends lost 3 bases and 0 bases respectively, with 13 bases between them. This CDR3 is CASSWGTGSSYNEQFF. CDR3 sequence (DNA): TGCGCCAGCAGCTGGGGTACTGGGAGCTCCTACAATGAGCAGTTCTTC.

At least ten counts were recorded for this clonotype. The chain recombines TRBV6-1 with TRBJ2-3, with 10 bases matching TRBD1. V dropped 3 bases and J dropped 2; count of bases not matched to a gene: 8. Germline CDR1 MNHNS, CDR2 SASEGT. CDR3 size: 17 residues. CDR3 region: CASSDPGQGSPTDTQYF. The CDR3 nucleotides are TGTGCCAGCAGTGACCCGGGACAGGGGTCTCCCACAGATACGCAGTATTTT.

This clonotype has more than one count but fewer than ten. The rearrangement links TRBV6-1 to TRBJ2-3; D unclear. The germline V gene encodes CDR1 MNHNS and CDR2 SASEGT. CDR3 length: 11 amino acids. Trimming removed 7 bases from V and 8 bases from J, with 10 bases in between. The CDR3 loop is CASTPTCTQYF. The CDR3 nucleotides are TGTGCCAGCACTCCCACCTGTACGCAGTATTTT.

Here the CDR3 DNA reads TGTGCCAGCGCCAGGGGGCTTTACTATGGCTACACCTTC. Its protein product is CASARGLYYGYTF. The chain links TRBV6-5 to TRBJ1-2; 8 bases map to TRBD1. Germline values: CDR1 MNHEY, CDR2 SVGAGI. V dropped 8 bases and J dropped 3; count of bases not matched to a gene: 5. The length of the CDR3 is 13 residues.

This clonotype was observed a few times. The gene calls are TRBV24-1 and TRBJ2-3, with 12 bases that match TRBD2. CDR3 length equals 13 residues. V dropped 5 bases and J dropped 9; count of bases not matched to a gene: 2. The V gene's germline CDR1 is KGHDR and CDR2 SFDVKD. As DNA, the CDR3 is TGTGCCACCAGTGGGACTAGCGGGGACACGCAGTATTTT. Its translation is CATSGTSGDTQYF.

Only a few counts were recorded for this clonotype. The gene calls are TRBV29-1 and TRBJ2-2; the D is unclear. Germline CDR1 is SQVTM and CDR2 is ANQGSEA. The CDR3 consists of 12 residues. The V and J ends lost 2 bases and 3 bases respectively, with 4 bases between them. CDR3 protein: CSVESYTGELFF. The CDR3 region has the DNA TGCAGCGTTGAAAGCTACACCGGGGAGCTGTTTTTT.

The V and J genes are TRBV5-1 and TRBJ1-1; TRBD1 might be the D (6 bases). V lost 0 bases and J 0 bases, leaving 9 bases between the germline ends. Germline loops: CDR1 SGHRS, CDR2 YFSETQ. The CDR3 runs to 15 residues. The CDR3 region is CASSLGDMVNTEAFF. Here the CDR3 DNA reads TGCGCCAGCAGCTTGGGGGACATGGTGAACACTGAAGCTTTCTTT. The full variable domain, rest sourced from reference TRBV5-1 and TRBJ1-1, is KAGVTQTPRYLIKTRGQQVTLSCSPISGHRSVSWYQQTPGQGLQFLFEYFSETQRNKGNFPGRFSGRQFSNSRSEMNVSTLELGDSALYLCASSLGDMVNTEAFFGQGTRLTVV.

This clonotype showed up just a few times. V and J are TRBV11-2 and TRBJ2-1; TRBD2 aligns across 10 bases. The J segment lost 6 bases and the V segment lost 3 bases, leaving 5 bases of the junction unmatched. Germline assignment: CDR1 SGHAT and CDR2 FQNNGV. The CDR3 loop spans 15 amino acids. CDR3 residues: CASSFGSGGINEQFF. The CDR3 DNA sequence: TGTGCCAGCAGCTTCGGTAGCGGGGGGATCAATGAGCAGTTCTTC.

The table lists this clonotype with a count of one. CDR3 region: CASLDRNEQYF. The DNA of the CDR3 is TGTGCCAGCCTAGACCGTAACGAGCAGTACTTC. The rearrangement links TRBV6-5 to TRBJ2-7; D uncertain. Per germline, CDR1 MNHEY and CDR2 SVGAGI. V lost 8 bases to trimming and J lost 5 bases, with 10 bases between them. The CDR3 runs to 11 residues.

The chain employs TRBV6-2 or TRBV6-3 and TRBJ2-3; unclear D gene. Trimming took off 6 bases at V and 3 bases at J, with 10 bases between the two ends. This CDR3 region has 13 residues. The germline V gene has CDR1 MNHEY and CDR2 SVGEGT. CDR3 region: CASRLQCTDTQYF. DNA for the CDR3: TGTGCCAGCAGACTACAGTGTACAGATACGCAGTATTTT.

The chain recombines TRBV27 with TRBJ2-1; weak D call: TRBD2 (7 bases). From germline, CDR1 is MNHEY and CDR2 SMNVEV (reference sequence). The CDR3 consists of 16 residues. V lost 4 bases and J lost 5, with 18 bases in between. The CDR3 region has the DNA TGTGCCAGCAGTTGGGGGCTAGCGGACCCCCACAATGAGCAGTTCTTC. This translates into CASSWGLADPHNEQFF.

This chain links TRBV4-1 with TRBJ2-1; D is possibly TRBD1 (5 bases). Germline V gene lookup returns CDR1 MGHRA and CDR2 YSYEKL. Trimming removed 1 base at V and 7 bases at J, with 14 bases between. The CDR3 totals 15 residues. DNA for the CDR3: TGCGCCAGCAGCCAAGTTGTAGCAGGGTTAAATGAGCAGTTCTTC. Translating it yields CASSQVVAGLNEQFF.

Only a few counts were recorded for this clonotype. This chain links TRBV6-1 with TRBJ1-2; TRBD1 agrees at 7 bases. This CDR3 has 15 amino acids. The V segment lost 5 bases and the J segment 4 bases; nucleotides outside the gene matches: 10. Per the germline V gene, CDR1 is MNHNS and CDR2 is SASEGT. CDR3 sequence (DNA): TGTGCCAGCAGTCCAAATACGGACAGGTCCTATGGCTACACCTTC. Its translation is CASSPNTDRSYGYTF.

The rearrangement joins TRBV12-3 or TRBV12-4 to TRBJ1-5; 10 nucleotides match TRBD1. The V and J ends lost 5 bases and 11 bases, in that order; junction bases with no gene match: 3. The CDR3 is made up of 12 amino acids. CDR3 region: CASSLGQGAQHF. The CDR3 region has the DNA TGTGCCAGCAGTCTCGGACAGGGGGCCCAGCATTTT.

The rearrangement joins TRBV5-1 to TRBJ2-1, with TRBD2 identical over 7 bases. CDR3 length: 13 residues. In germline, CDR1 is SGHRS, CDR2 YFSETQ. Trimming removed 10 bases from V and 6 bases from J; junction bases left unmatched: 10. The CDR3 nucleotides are TGCGCCGCCGGGGTGGGCGGGAGCAATGAGCAGTTCTTC. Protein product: CAAGVGGSNEQFF.

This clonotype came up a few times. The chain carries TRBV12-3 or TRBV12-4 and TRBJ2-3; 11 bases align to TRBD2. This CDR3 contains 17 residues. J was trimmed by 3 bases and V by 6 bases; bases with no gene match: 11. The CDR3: CASSLGPLAGGTDTQYF. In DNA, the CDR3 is TGTGCCAGCAGCCTGGGACCGTTAGCGGGGGGGACAGATACGCAGTATTTT.

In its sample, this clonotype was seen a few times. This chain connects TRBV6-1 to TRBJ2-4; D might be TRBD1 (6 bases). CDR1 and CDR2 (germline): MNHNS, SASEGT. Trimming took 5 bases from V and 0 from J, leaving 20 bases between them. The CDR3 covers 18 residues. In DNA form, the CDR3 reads TGTGCCAGCAGTAAAATGGCGACAGGAGCAGAAGCCAAAAACATTCAGTACTTC. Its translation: CASSKMATGAEAKNIQYF.

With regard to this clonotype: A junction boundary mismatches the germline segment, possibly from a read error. In DNA, the CDR3 is TGTGCCAACAGTCCTAGGAGCGGGGGTATCACAGATACGCAGTATTTT. This translates into CANSPRSGGITDTQYF. This chain joins TRBV2 and TRBJ2-3, with 8 nucleotides matching TRBD2. Per the germline V gene, CDR1 is SNHLY and CDR2 is FYNNEI. The CDR3 is made up of 16 amino acids.

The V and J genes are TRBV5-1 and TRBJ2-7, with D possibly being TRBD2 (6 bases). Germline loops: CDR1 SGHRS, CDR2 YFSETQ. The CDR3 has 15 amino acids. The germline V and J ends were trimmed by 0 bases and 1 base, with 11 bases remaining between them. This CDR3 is CASSLGREKSYEQYF. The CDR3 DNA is TGCGCCAGCAGCTTGGGTCGGGAGAAATCCTACGAGCAGTACTTC.

CDR3 bases: TGCGCCAGCAGCTTGGGTACAAACCCAGATACGCAGTATTTT. Translated: CASSLGTNPDTQYF. The V gene is TRBV5-1, the J gene TRBJ2-3, with D unresolved. The CDR3 has 14 residues. Germline values: CDR1 SGHRS, CDR2 YFSETQ. Trimming removed 0 bases from V and 4 bases from J, with 9 bases in between. The full variable domain, in which reference TRBV5-1 and TRBJ2-3 provide the parts outside the CDR3, is KAGVTQTPRYLIKTRGQQVTLSCSPISGHRSVSWYQQTPGQGLQFLFEYFSETQRNKGNFPGRFSGRQFSNSRSEMNVSTLELGDSALYLCASSLGTNPDTQYFGPGTRLTVL.

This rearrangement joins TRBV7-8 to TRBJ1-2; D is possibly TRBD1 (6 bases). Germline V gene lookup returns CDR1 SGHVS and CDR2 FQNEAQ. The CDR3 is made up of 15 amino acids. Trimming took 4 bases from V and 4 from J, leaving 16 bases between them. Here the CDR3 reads CASSSPGGRVYGYTF. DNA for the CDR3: TGTGCCAGCAGCTCCCCGGGGGGGCGGGTCTATGGCTACACCTTC.

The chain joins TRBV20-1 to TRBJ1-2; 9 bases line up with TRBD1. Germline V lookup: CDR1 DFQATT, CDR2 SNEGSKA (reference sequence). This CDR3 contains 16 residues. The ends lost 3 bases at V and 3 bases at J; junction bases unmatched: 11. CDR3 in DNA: TGCAGTGCTAGCGATAGGGACAGGGCATACGACTATGGCTACACCTTC. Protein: CSASDRDRAYDYGYTF.

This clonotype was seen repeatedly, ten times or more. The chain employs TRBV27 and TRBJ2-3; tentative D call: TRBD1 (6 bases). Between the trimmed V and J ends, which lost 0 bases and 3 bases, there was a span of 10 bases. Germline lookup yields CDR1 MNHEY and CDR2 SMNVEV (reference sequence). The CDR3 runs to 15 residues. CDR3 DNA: TGTGCCAGCAGTTTATCCCAGGGGATGACAGATACGCAGTATTTT. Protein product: CASSLSQGMTDTQYF.

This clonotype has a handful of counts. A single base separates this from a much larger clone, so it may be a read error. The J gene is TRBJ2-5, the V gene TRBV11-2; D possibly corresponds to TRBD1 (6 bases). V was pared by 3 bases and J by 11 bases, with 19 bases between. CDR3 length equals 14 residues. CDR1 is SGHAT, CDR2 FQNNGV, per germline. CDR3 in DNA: TGTGCCAGCAGCTTCCAGGGTTGGGACAATGAGCAGTACTTC. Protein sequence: CASSFQGWDNEQYF.

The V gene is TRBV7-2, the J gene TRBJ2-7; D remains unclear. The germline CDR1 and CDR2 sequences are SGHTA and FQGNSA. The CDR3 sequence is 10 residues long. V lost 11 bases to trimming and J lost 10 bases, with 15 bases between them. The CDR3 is CAPVPEPQYF. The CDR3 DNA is TGTGCCCCCGTCCCCGAGCCCCAGTACTTC.

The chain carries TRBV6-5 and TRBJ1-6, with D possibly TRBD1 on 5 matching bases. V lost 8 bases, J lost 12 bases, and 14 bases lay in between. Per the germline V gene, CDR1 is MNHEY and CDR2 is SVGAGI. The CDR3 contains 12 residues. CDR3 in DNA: TGTGCCAGCGGGCGACAGCGCCAACCCCTCCACTTT. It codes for CASGRQRQPLHF.